Sequencing of this T cell receptor (beta chain) was carried out in a study of control samples from healthy donors and cancer patients. The CDR3 consists of 14 residues. Germline loops: CDR1 SGHTA, CDR2 FQGNSA. V lost 4 bases and J 3 bases, leaving 12 bases between the germline ends. Sequenced by immunoSEQ multiplex PCR; TCRdb stores in-frame clones only, minus some. The repertoire holds some 90,000 clones, with 85% to 90% as singletons. This TCR derives from a woman in her forties or fifties in good health. Sequencing used blood. This chain connects TRBV7-2 to TRBJ1-1; D gene uncertain. The CDR3 loop is CASSYGGVYTEAFF. CDR3 sequence (DNA): TGTGCCAGCAGCTATGGTGGGGTGTACACTGAAGCTTTCTTT.